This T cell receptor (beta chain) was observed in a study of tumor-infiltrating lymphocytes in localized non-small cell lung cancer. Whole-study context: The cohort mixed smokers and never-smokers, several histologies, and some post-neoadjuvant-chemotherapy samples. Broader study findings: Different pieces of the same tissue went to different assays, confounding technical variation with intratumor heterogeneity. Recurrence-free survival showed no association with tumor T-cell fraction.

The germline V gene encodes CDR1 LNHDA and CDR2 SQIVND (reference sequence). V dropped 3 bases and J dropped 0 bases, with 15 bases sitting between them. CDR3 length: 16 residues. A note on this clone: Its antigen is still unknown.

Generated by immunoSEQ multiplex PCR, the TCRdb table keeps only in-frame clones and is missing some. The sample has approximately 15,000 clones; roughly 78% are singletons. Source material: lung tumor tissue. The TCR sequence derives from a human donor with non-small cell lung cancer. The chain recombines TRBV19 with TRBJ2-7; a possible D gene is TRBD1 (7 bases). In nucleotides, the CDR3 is TGTGCCAGTAGTATTCAGGGGGGCTCAAGCTCCTACGAGCAGTACTTC. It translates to CASSIQGGSSSYEQYF.